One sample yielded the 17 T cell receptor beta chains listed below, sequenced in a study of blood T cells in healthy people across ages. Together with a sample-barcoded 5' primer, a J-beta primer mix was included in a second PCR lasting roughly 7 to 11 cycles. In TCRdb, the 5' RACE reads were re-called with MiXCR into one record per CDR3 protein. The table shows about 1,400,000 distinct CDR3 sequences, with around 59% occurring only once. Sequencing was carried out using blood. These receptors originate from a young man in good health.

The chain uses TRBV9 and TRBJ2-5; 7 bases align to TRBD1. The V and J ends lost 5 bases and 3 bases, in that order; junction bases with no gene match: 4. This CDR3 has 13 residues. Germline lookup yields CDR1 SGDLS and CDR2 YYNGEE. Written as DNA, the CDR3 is TGTGCCAGCAGACCCGGGACAGAAGAGACCCAGTACTTC. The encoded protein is CASRPGTEETQYF. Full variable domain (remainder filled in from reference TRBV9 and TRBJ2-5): DSGVTQTPKHLITATGQRVTLRCSPRSGDLSVYWYQQSLDQGLQFLIQYYNGEERAKGNILERFSAQQFPDLHSELNLSSLELGDSALYFCASRPGTEETQYFGPGTRLLVL.

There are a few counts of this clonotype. The CDR3 region is CSVPRGTYGYTF. The CDR3, as DNA: TGCAGCGTTCCCCGAGGGACCTATGGCTACACCTTC. This chain connects TRBV29-1 to TRBJ1-2, with D possibly TRBD1 on 5 matching bases. V was cut by 5 bases and J by 4 bases, with 11 bases left in between. The germline V gene has CDR1 SQVTM and CDR2 ANQGSEA. The length of the CDR3 is 12 residues.

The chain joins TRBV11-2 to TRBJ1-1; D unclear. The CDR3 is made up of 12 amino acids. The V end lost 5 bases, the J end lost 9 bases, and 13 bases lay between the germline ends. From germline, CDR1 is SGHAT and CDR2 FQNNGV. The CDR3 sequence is CASSPRHVQAFF. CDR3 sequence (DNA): TGTGCCAGCAGCCCCAGACACGTTCAAGCTTTCTTT.

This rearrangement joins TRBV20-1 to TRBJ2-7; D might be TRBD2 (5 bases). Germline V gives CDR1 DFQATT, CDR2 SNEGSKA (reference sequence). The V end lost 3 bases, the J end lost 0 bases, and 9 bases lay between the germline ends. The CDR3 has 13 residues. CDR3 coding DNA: TGCAGTGCTAGGGAGACTATCTCCTACGAGCAGTACTTC. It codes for CSARETISYEQYF.

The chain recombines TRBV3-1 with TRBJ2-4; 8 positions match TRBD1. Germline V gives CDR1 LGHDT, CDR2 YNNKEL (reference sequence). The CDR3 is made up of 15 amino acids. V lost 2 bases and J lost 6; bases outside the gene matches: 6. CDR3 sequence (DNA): TGTGCCAGCAGCCAAATGGACAGGGCAACAAACATTCAGTACTTC. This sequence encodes CASSQMDRATNIQYF.

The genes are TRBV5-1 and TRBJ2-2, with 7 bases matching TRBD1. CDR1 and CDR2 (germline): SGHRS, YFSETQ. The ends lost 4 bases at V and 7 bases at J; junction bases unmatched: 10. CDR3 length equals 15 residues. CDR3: CASSPGTVGLGELFF. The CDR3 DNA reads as TGCGCCAGCAGCCCAGGGACAGTGGGGCTCGGGGAGCTGTTTTTT. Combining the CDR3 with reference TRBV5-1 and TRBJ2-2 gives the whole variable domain KAGVTQTPRYLIKTRGQQVTLSCSPISGHRSVSWYQQTPGQGLQFLFEYFSETQRNKGNFPGRFSGRQFSNSRSEMNVSTLELGDSALYLCASSPGTVGLGELFFGEGSRLTVL.

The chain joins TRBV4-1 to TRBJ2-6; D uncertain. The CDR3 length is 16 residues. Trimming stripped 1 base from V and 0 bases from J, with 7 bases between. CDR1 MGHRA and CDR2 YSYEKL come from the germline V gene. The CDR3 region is CASSQGAVSGANVLTF. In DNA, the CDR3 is TGCGCCAGCAGCCAAGGGGCGGTCTCTGGGGCCAACGTCCTGACTTTC.

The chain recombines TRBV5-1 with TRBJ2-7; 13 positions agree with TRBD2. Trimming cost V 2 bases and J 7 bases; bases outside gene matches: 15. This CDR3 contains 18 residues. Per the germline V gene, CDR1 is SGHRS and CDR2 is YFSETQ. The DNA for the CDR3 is TGCGCCAGCAGCTTCCAATATTTACAGACTAGCGGGAGGCAAGAGCAGTACTTC. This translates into CASSFQYLQTSGRQEQYF.

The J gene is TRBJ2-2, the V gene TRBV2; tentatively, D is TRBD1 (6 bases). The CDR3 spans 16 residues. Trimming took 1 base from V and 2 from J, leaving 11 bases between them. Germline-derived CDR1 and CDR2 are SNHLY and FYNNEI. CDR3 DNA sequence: TGTGCCAGCAGTGAAGTCAGGACAGTCAACACCGGGGAGCTGTTTTTT. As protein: CASSEVRTVNTGELFF.

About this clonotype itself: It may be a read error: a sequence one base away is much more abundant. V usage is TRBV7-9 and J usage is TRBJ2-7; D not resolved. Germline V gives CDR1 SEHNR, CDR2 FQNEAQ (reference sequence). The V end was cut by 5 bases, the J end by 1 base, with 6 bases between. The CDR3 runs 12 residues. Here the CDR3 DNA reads TGTGCCAGCAGCATCAAATCCTACGAGCAGTACTTC. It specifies CASSIKSYEQYF.

The CDR3 loop is CASSLVDSGPRGYGYTF. CDR3 in DNA: TGTGCCAGCAGCTTGGTCGACTCAGGGCCTAGGGGCTATGGCTACACCTTC. This rearrangement joins TRBV5-6 to TRBJ1-2; D perhaps matches TRBD1 (5 bases). Trimming shortened V by 0 bases and J by 4 bases, and 19 bases separated the two germline ends. Looked up from germline, CDR1 is SGHDT and CDR2 is YYEEEE. The length of the CDR3 is 17 residues.

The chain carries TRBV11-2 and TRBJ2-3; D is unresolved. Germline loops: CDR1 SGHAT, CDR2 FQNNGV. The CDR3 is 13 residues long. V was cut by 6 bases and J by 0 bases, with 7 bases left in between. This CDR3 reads CASRLTSTDTQYF. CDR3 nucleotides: TGTGCCAGCAGACTAACTAGCACAGATACGCAGTATTTT.

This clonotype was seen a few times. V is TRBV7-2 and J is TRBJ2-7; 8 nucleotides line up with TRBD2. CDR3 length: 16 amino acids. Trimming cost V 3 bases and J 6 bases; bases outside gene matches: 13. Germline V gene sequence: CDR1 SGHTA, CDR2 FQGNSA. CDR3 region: CASSLGWGREASEQYF. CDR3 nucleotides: TGTGCCAGCAGCTTGGGCTGGGGGCGGGAGGCCTCCGAGCAGTACTTC.

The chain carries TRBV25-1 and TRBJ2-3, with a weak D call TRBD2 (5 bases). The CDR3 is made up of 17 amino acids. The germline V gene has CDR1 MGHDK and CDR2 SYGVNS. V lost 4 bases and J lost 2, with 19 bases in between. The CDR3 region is CASSGLGKDLTTDTQYF. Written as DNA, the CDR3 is TGTGCCAGCAGTGGGCTCGGGAAGGACCTAACCACAGATACGCAGTATTTT.

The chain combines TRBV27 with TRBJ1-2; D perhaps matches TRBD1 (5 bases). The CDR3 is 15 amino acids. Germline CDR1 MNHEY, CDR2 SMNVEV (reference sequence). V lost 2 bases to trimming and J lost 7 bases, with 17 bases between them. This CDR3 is CASSLGQGGMSGYTF. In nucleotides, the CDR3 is TGTGCCAGCAGTTTAGGTCAGGGTGGCATGAGTGGCTACACCTTC.

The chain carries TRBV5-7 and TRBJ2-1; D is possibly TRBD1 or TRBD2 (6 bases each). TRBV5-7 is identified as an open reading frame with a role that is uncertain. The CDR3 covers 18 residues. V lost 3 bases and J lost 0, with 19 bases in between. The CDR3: CASSSHGGRLSSYNEQFF. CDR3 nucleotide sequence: TGTGCCAGCAGCTCCCATGGGGGGCGGTTGAGCTCCTACAATGAGCAGTTCTTC.

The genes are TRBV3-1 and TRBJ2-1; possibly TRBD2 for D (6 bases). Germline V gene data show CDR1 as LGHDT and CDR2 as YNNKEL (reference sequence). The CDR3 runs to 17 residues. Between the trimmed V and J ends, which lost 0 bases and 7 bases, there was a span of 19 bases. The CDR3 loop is CASSQEVGGRRTNEQFF. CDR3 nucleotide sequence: TGTGCCAGCAGCCAAGAAGTCGGGGGACGACGTACAAATGAGCAGTTCTTC.